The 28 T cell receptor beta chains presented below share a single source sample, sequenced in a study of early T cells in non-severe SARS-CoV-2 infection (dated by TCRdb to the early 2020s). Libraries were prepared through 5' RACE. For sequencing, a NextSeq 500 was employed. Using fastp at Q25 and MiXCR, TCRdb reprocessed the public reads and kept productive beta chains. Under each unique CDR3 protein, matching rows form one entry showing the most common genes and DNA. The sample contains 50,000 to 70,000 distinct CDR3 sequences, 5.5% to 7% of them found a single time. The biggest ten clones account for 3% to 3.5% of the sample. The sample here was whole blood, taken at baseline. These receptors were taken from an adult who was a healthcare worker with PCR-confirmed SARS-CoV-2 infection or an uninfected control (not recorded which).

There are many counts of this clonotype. As DNA, the CDR3 is TGTGCCAGCAGCTTAGGAAATCCTCCCTACAATGAGCAGTTCTTC. It translates to CASSLGNPPYNEQFF. The genes are TRBV11-3 and TRBJ2-1; no definite D call. The V end was cut by 1 base, the J end by 2 bases, with 9 bases between. The germline V gene has CDR1 SGHNT and CDR2 YENEEA. The CDR3 covers 15 residues.

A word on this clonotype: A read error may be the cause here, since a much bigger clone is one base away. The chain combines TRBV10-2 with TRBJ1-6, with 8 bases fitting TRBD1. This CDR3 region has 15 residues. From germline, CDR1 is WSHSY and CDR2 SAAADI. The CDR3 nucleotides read TGCGCCAACAGTGAGTTTACAGGGGGTGGTTCACCCCTCCACTTT. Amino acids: CANSEFTGGGSPLHF.

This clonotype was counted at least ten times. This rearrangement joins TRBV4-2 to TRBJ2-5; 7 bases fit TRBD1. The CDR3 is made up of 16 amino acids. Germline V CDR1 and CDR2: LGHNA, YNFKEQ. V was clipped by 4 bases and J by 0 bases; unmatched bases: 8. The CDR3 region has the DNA TGTGCCAGCAGCCCAGGGGGTCGAGTTTACCAAGAGACCCAGTACTTC. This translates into CASSPGGRVYQETQYF.

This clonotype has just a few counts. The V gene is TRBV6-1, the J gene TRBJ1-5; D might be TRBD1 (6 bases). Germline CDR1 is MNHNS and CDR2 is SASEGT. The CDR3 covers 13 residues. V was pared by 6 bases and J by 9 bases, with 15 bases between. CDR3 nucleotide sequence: TGTGCCAGCAGACCAACAGGGTCAGGGCCCCAGCATTTT. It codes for CASRPTGSGPQHF.

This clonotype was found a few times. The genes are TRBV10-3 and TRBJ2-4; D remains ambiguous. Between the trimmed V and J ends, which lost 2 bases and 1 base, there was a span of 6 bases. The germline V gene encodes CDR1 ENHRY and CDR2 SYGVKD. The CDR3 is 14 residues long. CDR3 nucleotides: TGTGCCATCAGTGAGAATGGGGCCAAAAACATTCAGTACTTC. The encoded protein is CAISENGAKNIQYF.

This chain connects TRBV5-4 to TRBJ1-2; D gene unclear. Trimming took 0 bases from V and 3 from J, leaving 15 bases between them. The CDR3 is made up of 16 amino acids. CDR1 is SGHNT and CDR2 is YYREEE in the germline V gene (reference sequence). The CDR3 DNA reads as TGTGCCAGCAGCTTGGTAAAAGGTATCAGAGACTATGGCTACACCTTC. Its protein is CASSLVKGIRDYGYTF.

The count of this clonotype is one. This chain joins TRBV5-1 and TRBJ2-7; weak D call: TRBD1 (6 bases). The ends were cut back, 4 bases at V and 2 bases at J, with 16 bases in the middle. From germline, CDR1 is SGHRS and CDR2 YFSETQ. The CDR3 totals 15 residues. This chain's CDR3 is CASSPLPDRTYEQYF. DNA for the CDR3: TGCGCCAGCAGCCCCCTGCCTGACAGGACCTACGAGCAGTACTTC.

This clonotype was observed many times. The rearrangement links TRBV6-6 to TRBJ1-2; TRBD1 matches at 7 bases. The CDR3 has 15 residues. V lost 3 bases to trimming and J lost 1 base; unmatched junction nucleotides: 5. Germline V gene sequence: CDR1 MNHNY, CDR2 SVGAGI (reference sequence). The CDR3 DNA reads TGTGCCAGCAGTTATGGGACAGCCTTTAACTATGGCTACACCTTC. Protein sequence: CASSYGTAFNYGYTF.

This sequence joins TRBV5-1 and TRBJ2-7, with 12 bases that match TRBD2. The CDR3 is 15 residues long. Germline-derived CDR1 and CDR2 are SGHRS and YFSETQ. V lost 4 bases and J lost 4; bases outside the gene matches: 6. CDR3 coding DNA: TGCGCCAGCAGCGGTGGACTAGCGGGAAAGTACGAGCAGTACTTC. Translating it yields CASSGGLAGKYEQYF.

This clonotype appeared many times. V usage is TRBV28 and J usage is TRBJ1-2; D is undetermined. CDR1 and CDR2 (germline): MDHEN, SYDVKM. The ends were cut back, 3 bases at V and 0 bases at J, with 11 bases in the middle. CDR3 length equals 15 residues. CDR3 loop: CASSFGRITNYGYTF. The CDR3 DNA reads TGTGCCAGCAGTTTCGGACGGATTACTAACTATGGCTACACCTTC.

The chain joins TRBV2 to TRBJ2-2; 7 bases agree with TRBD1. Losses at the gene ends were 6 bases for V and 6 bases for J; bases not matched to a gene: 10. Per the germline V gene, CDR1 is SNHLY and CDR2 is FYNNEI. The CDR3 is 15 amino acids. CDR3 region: CASRPTGMVAGELFF. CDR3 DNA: TGTGCCAGCAGACCGACAGGGATGGTCGCCGGGGAGCTGTTTTTT.

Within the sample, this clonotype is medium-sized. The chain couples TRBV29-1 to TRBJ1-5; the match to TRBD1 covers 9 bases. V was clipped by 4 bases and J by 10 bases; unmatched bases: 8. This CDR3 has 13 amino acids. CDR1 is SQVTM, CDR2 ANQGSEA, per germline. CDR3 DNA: TGCAGCGTTGGGACAGGGGCCTCTCAACCCCAGCATTTT. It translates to CSVGTGASQPQHF.

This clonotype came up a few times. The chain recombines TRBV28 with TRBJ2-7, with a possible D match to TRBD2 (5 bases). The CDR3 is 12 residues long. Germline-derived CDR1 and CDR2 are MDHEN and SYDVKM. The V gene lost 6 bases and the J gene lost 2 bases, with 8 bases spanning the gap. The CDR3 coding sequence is TGTGCCAGCAGGGACTTTACCTACGAGCAGTACTTC. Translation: CASRDFTYEQYF.

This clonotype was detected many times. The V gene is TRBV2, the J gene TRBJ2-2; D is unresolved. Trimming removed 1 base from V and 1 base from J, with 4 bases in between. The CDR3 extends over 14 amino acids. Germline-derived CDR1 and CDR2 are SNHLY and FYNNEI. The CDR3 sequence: CASSEEGNTGELFF. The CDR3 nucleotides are TGTGCCAGCAGTGAAGAGGGGAACACCGGGGAGCTGTTTTTT.

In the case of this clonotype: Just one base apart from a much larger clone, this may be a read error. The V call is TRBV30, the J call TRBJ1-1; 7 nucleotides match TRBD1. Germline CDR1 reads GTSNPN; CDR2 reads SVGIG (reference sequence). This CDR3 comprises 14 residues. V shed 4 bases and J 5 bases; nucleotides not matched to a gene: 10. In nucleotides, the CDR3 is TGTGCCTGGATCCGTACGGGGGACAGAACTGAAGCTTTCTTT. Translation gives CAWIRTGDRTEAFF. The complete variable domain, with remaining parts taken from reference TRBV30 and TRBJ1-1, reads SQTIHQWPATLVQPVGSPLSLECTVEGTSNPNLYWYRQAAGRGLQLLFYSVGIGQISSEVPQNLSASRPQDRQFILSSKKLLLSDSGFYLCAWIRTGDRTEAFFGQGTRLTVV.

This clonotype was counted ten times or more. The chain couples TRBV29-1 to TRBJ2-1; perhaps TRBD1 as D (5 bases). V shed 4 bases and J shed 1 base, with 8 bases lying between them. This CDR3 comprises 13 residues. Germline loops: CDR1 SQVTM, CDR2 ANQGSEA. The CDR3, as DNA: TGCAGCGTTGGGGGCAGGTCCTACAATGAGCAGTTCTTC. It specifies CSVGGRSYNEQFF.

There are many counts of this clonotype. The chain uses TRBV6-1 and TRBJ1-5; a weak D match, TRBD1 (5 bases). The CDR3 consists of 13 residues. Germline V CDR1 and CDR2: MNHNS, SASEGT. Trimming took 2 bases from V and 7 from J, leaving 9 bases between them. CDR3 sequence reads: CASSENEGQPQHF. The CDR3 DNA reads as TGTGCCAGCAGTGAAAATGAGGGGCAGCCCCAGCATTTT.

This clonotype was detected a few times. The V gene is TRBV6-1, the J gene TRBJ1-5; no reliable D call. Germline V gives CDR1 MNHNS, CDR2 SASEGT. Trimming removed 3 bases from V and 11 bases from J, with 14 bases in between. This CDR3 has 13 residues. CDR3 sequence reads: CASSDPAQSAQHF. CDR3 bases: TGTGCCAGCAGTGATCCCGCCCAATCAGCCCAGCATTTT.

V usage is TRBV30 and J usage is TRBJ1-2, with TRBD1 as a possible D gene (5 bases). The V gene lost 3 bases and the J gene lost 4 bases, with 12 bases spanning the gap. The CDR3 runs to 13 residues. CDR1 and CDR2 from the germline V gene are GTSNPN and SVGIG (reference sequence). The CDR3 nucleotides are TGTGCCTGGAGCACGGGGCCGGGCTATGGCTACACCTTC. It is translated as CAWSTGPGYGYTF.

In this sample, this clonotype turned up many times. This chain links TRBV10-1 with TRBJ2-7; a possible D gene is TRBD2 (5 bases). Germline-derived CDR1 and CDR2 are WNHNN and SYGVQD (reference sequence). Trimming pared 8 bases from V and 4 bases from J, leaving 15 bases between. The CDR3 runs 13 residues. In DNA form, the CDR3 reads TGCGCCAGCCCTCGGAGCGGACGGTACGAGCAGTACTTC. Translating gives CASPRSGRYEQYF.

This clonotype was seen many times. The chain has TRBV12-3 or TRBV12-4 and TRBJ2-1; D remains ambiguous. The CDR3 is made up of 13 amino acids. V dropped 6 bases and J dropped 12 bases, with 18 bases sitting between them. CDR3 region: CASSPYSLDGQFF. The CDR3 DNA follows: TGTGCCAGCAGCCCCTACTCTTTGGACGGGCAGTTCTTC.

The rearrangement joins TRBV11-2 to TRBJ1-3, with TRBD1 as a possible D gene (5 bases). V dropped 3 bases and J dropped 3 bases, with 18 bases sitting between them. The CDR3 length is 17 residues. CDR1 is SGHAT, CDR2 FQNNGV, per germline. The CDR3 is CASSFMGRRRLGNTIYF. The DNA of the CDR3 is TGTGCCAGCAGCTTTATGGGGCGGAGGAGACTTGGAAACACCATATATTTT.

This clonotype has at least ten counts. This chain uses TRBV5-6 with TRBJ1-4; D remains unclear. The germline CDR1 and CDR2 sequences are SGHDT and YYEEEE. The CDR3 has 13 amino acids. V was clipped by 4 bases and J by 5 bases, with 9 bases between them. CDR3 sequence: CASSGMVNEKLFF. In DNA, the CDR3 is TGTGCCAGCAGCGGGATGGTGAATGAAAAACTGTTTTTT.

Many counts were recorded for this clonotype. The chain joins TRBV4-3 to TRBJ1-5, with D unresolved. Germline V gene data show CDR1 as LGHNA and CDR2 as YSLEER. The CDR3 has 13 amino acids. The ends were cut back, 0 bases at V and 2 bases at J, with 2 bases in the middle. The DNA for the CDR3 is TGCGCCAGCAGCCAAGATGGCAATCAGCCCCAGCATTTT. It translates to CASSQDGNQPQHF.

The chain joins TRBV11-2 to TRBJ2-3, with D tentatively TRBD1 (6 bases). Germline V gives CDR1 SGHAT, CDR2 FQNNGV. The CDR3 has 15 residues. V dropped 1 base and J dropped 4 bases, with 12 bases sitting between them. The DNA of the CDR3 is TGTGCCAGCAGCTTAGCTACAGGGTCTGCAGATACGCAGTATTTT. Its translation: CASSLATGSADTQYF.

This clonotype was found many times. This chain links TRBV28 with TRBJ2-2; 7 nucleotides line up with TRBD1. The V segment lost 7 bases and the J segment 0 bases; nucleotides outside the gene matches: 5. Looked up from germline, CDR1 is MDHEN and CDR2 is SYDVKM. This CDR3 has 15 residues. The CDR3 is CASTGTATNTGELFF. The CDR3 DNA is TGTGCCAGCACCGGGACAGCCACGAACACCGGGGAGCTGTTTTTT.

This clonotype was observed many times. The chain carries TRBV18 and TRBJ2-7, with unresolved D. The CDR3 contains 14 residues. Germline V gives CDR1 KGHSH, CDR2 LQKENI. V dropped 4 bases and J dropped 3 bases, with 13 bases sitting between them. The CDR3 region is CASSLPPVNYEQYF. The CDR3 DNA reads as TGTGCCAGCTCACTACCACCTGTTAACTACGAGCAGTACTTC.

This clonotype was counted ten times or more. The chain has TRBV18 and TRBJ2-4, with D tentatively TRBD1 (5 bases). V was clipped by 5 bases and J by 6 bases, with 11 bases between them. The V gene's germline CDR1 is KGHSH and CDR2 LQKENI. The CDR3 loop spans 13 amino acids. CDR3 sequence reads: CASSVDILNIQYF. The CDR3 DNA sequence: TGTGCCAGCTCAGTGGACATCTTAAACATTCAGTACTTC.